These T cell receptor beta chains were read from a single sample in a study of blood T cells in healthy people across ages. TCRdb analysed the 5' RACE reads with MiXCR anew, one entry per CDR3 protein. The data show 660,000 or so distinct CDR3 sequences, roughly three fifths seen once. Input material: blood. Source of these receptors: a man in his 60s in good health. Both conserved end residues are part of each CDR3. The D gene is left open where the match is weak. Clone size is not always given. Where it is, it says once, few, many or a class for expanded clones.

J: TRBJ2-5; size: .; V: TRBV3-1; D: .; DNA: TGTGCCAGCAGCCAAGAGTGGAAAAGGTTAGAGACCCAGTACTTC; CDR3: CASSQEWKRLETQYF
J: TRBJ1-3; size: .; V: TRBV28; D: .; DNA: TGTGCCAGCAGTCAAACGACAGCTTCTGGAAACACCATATATTTT; CDR3: CASSQTTASGNTIYF
J: TRBJ2-5; size: few; V: TRBV7-9; D: .; DNA: TGTGCCAGCAGCTTGCGTCCAGGGCCGGGAGAGACCCAGTACTTC; CDR3: CASSLRPGPGETQYF
J: TRBJ1-1; size: .; V: TRBV12-3/TRBV12-4; D: .; DNA: TGTGCCAGCAGTCGGACTCGCTACACTGAAGCTTTCTTT; CDR3: CASSRTRYTEAFF
J: TRBJ2-4; size: .; V: TRBV25-1; D: TRBD1; DNA: TGTGCCAGCAGTCCCCCCGGGACAGGGGGATCCATAGCCAAAAACATTCAGTACTTC; CDR3: CASSPPGTGGSIAKNIQYF
J: TRBJ2-5; size: .; V: TRBV3-1; D: .; DNA: TGTGCCAGCAGCCAAACTGTGGGGCAGCCCCAAGAGACCCAGTACTTC; CDR3: CASSQTVGQPQETQYF
J: TRBJ2-3; size: .; V: TRBV20-1; D: .; DNA: TGCAGTGCTCCGTACTCCTTCGGGCCAGATACGCAGTATTTT; CDR3: CSAPYSFGPDTQYF
J: TRBJ2-1; size: .; V: TRBV5-1; D: .; DNA: TGCGCCAGCAGCTTGGGACTATGGGCCCATGAGCAGTTCTTC; CDR3: CASSLGLWAHEQFF
J: TRBJ2-5; size: once; V: TRBV2; D: .; DNA: TGTGCCAGCAGGACCCCCTACAGGAGAAACCAAGGGACCCAGTACTTC; CDR3: CASRTPYRRNQGTQYF
J: TRBJ2-5; size: .; V: TRBV10-3; D: TRBD1; DNA: TGTGCCGTCAGCCGGGACAGGGCACAAGAGACCCAGTACTTC; CDR3: CAVSRDRAQETQYF
J: TRBJ2-3; size: .; V: TRBV20-1; D: TRBD1; DNA: TGCAGTGTTACTTTTCAGGGGGCGGATACGCAGTATTTT; CDR3: CSVTFQGADTQYF
J: TRBJ2-1; size: .; V: TRBV24-1; D: TRBD2; DNA: TGTGCCACCAGTGATTTAGTGACTAGCGGGGGGTATGAGCAGTTCTTC; CDR3: CATSDLVTSGGYEQFF
J: TRBJ2-7; size: .; V: TRBV15; D: .; DNA: TGTACCACCAGCCCCCGGGACGGTACCTACGAGCAGTACTTC; CDR3: CTTSPRDGTYEQYF
J: TRBJ2-7; size: .; V: TRBV25-1; D: .; DNA: TGTGCCGGCCGGGGGCCAACCTACGAGCAGTACTTC; CDR3: CAGRGPTYEQYF
J: TRBJ2-5; size: .; V: TRBV5-1; D: .; DNA: TGCGCCAGCAGCGGCGGAGGGACCAAAAACATTCAGCACTTC; CDR3: CASSGGGTKNIQHF
J: TRBJ2-5; size: .; V: TRBV3-1; D: TRBD1; DNA: TGTGCCAGCAGCCATTCTGGACAGGGATGGGAGACCCAGTACTTC; CDR3: CASSHSGQGWETQYF
J: TRBJ2-7; size: few; V: TRBV7-9; D: .; DNA: TGTGCCAGCAGAGAAGTACTAGCCTCCGAGCAGTACTTC; CDR3: CASREVLASEQYF
J: TRBJ2-7; size: .; V: TRBV6-5; D: .; DNA: TGTGCCAGCAGTTACGGGGGGCCTTACGAGCAGTACTTC; CDR3: CASSYGGPYEQYF
J: TRBJ2-5; size: .; V: TRBV10-3; D: .; DNA: TGTGCCATCGCAAGCGGATCCGAGACCCAGTACTTC; CDR3: CAIASGSETQYF
J: TRBJ2-7; size: .; V: TRBV4-1; D: TRBD1; DNA: TGCGCCAGCAGCCCAGGAGGACAGGGGGCAGTTGGAAGGAATGAGCAGTACTTC; CDR3: CASSPGGQGAVGRNEQYF
J: TRBJ2-3; size: .; V: TRBV10-3; D: TRBD1; DNA: TGTGCCATCAGCGACGGGACAGTCACAGAGACGCAGTATTTT; CDR3: CAISDGTVTETQYF
J: TRBJ2-4; size: .; V: TRBV12-3/TRBV12-4; D: TRBD2; DNA: TGTGCCAGCAGTTTTGCGGGGGAGAGCCTAGCCAAAAACATTCAGTACTTC; CDR3: CASSFAGESLAKNIQYF
J: TRBJ2-1; size: few; V: TRBV20-1; D: TRBD2; DNA: TGCAGTGCGGGACTAGCGGGGGGCCATCGGAATGAGCAGTTCTTC; CDR3: CSAGLAGGHRNEQFF
J: TRBJ2-1; size: few; V: TRBV29-1; D: TRBD1; DNA: TGCAGCGTTGAACTCCCAGGGGGTCGGAGCTCCTACAATGAGCAGTTCTTC; CDR3: CSVELPGGRSSYNEQFF
J: TRBJ2-7; size: few; V: TRBV28; D: .; DNA: TGTGCCAGCAGTTTAGGCGGGGAGTACTACGAGCAGTACTTC; CDR3: CASSLGGEYYEQYF
J: TRBJ2-4; size: .; V: TRBV7-9; D: TRBD2; DNA: TGTGCCAGCAGCTTCCCTACTAGCGGGGGGGCCAAAAACATTCAGTACTTC; CDR3: CASSFPTSGGAKNIQYF
J: TRBJ2-7; size: once; V: TRBV20-1; D: TRBD2; DNA: TGCAGTGCCAAAGTGCCTAGCGGCTATTACGAGCAGTACTTC; CDR3: CSAKVPSGYYEQYF
J: TRBJ2-5; size: .; V: TRBV28; D: .; DNA: TGTGCCAGCCTACTTGCGGAGACCCAGTACTTC; CDR3: CASLLAETQYF